This TCR beta chain originates from a study of glioma-infiltrating T cells. TCR alpha and beta CDR3 regions were amplified from RNA using iRepertoire nested multiplex PCR. For one-step reverse transcription and amplification, 100-400 ng of tissue mRNA or PBMC total RNA was used. TCRdb called the multiplex PCR reads again in MiXCR, with one record for every CDR3 protein. Of under 200,000 distinct CDR3 sequences listed, around 40% were seen once; the top ten hold roughly 5.2%. The CDR3 length is 12 residues. Trimming stripped 7 bases from V and 3 bases from J, with 9 bases between. Germline V gene sequence: CDR1 LGHDT, CDR2 YNNKEL (reference sequence).

This chain links TRBV3-1 with TRBJ1-1, with unresolved D. The sample was glioma tissue, nonneoplastic brain tissue, or PBMCs (not recorded which). The sequence came from a human donor with low-grade glioma or glioblastoma, undergoing nonglioma brain surgery, or in good health (not recorded which). Here the CDR3 DNA reads TGTGCCAGCATGGGCAGATACACTGAAGCTTTCTTT. Translating gives CASMGRYTEAFF.